The 6 T cell receptor beta chains below were found in one sample sequenced in a study of cytomegalovirus exposure and HLA in healthy donors. Vbeta (60) and Jbeta (13) primers were used in the PCR. Assay: immunoSEQ multiplex PCR; the TCRdb copy retains only in-frame clones and omits some. Among about 130,000 clones listed, approximately 80% were seen once. Sequencing used PBMCs. These TCRs come from a girl between 2 and 10 years old in good health and CMV-seronegative.

The rearrangement uses TRBV9 and TRBJ2-1; D remains ambiguous. CDR3 length equals 16 residues. Germline CDR1 and CDR2: SGDLS and YYNGEE. Trimming cost V 0 bases and J 0 bases, with 10 bases left between them. CDR3 region: CASSVGHSSSYNEQFF. The CDR3 region has the DNA TGTGCCAGCAGCGTAGGTCACTCATCCTCCTACAATGAGCAGTTCTTC.

The CDR3 DNA sequence: TGTGCCAGCAGCCCTTACGAGCAGTACTTC. Translating it yields CASSPYEQYF. V and J are TRBV27 and TRBJ2-7, with no clear D. The CDR3 contains 10 residues. The V end was cut by 6 bases, the J end by 4 bases, with 4 bases between. Looked up from germline, CDR1 is MNHEY and CDR2 is SMNVEV (reference sequence).

The chain couples TRBV7-2 to TRBJ2-1; 9 positions match TRBD2. Germline CDR1 and CDR2: SGHTA and FQGNSA. The CDR3 contains 14 residues. Trimming at V came to 7 bases and at J to 9 bases, leaving 10 bases not matched to a gene. The CDR3 bases are TGTGCCAGCATCCTCATAGCGGGGGTGGGTGAGCAGTTCTTC. Amino acids: CASILIAGVGEQFF.

The J gene is TRBJ2-7, the V gene TRBV9; D gene uncertain. Germline V gives CDR1 SGDLS, CDR2 YYNGEE. V was trimmed by 0 bases and J by 3 bases, leaving 7 bases between them. This CDR3 region has 13 residues. CDR3 region: CASSVEPFYEQYF. In DNA form, the CDR3 reads TGTGCCAGCAGCGTAGAGCCTTTCTACGAGCAGTACTTC.

The V and J genes are TRBV5-4 and TRBJ1-2; the D is unclear. Trimming removed 2 bases at V and 6 bases at J, with 8 bases between. CDR3 length: 12 residues. The germline V gene encodes CDR1 SGHNT and CDR2 YYREEE (reference sequence). The chain's CDR3 is CASSFSYDGYTF. The CDR3 region has the DNA TGTGCCAGCAGCTTTTCCTACGATGGCTACACCTTC.

CDR3 sequence reads: CASSPQNEGQFYNEQFF. CDR3 bases: TGTGCCAGCAGCCCACAAAACGAGGGACAGTTTTACAATGAGCAGTTCTTC. This chain uses TRBV13 with TRBJ2-1; TRBD1 aligns across 7 bases. Germline CDR1 PRHDT, CDR2 FYEKMQ (reference sequence). Unmatched junction bases numbered 14, after V lost 5 bases and J lost 4 bases. This CDR3 has 17 amino acids.